The present T cell receptor beta chain was sequenced within a study of T cell responses to AZD1222 COVID-19 vaccine. Study-wide results and limits: Regions 160-218 and 743-854 held dominance among vaccine-associated CD4 TCRs, which spanned spike.

This clone appeared a single time. As yet, its antigen is unknown. This CDR3 has 16 residues. Trimming took off 10 bases at V and 0 bases at J, with 19 bases between the two ends. Sequencing used immunoSEQ multiplex PCR; TCRdb keeps in-frame clones, though not all of them. The sample lists 93,000 or so clones; over 70% were seen once. The chain employs TRBV23-1 and TRBJ1-3, with D possibly TRBD1 on 5 matching bases. TRBV23-1 is recorded as an ORF, its role being uncertain. The source of this sequence is an adult in good health. Material: peripheral blood, obtained on day 0 of AZD1222 vaccination. For the CDR3, the DNA is TGCGCCAAACGCGGGGCCCGATCTTTCTCTGGAAACACCATATATTTT. It translates to CAKRGARSFSGNTIYF.